The present entry profiles one TCR beta chain with its context. Its antigen is not identified. Germline CDR1 MNHNY, CDR2 SVGAGI (reference sequence). V was clipped by 6 bases and J by 5 bases, with 13 bases between them. This CDR3 is built from 14 residues. The protocol was immunoSEQ multiplex PCR, while the TCRdb copy is restricted to in-frame clones and leaves out a portion. The profile covers about 220,000 clones, with just under 90% appearing a single time and less than 3% taken by the ten largest. The sample is drawn from a study of cytomegalovirus exposure and HLA in healthy donors. Study-wide results and limits: In vitro checks showed that a few CMV-associated chains really do target CMV antigens. A list of about 180 TCR beta chains associated with cytomegalovirus was given.

This TCR derives from a man younger than 35 in good health and CMV-seronegative. The genes are TRBV6-6 and TRBJ2-2; a possible D gene is TRBD1 (6 bases). The sample was PBMCs. The CDR3 bases are TGTGCCAGCAGGGAGACAGGAAGTACCGGGGAGCTGTTTTTT. Protein sequence: CASRETGSTGELFF.